The 28 T cell receptor beta chains below all came from one sample that was sequenced in a study of blood T cell repertoires in COVID-19. Repertoires were generated with immunoSEQ multiplex PCR, while TCRdb's copy carries only in-frame clones and drops some. This table has 30,000 to 35,000 clones, about 85% appearing once. Material: peripheral blood. The receptors originated from a human donor with acute or convalescent COVID-19. The donor label of this sample is uncertain.

The chain joins TRBV28 to TRBJ2-6, with 7 bases fitting TRBD1. The V and J ends lost 8 bases and 7 bases, in that order; junction bases with no gene match: 8. This CDR3 contains 14 residues. The germline gives CDR1 MDHEN, CDR2 SYDVKM. The CDR3: CASLTGKGANVLTF. The CDR3 DNA reads TGTGCCAGCTTGACAGGGAAAGGAGCCAACGTCCTGACTTTC.

The rearrangement uses TRBV6-4 and TRBJ1-2, with 8 bases lining up with TRBD1. Trimming at V came to 6 bases and at J to 8 bases, leaving 17 bases not matched to a gene. This CDR3 comprises 16 residues. Germline CDR1 is MRHNA and CDR2 is SNTAGT. The CDR3 spells CASSPTGESGNRGYTF. The CDR3 bases are TGTGCCAGCAGCCCGACAGGGGAGAGTGGTAATCGGGGCTACACCTTC.

The V and J genes are TRBV2 and TRBJ2-1, with D maybe TRBD2 (6 bases). Germline CDR1 reads SNHLY; CDR2 reads FYNNEI. Deletions cut 1 base from V and 15 bases from J, with 13 bases between. CDR3 length: 12 residues. The CDR3 here is CASSEVSGERFF. Written as DNA, the CDR3 is TGTGCCAGCAGTGAAGTCTCGGGGGAAAGGTTCTTC.

The rearrangement links TRBV9 to TRBJ1-1, with TRBD1 identical over 7 bases. The CDR3 covers 15 residues. V dropped 8 bases and J dropped 1; count of bases not matched to a gene: 11. Germline V lookup: CDR1 SGDLS, CDR2 YYNGEE. CDR3 DNA: TGTGCCAGTAGCCCCCGACAGGGACAGAACACTGAAGCTTTCTTT. It yields the protein CASSPRQGQNTEAFF. The whole variable domain, remainder taken from reference TRBV9 and TRBJ1-1, is DSGVTQTPKHLITATGQRVTLRCSPRSGDLSVYWYQQSLDQGLQFLIQYYNGEERAKGNILERFSAQQFPDLHSELNLSSLELGDSALYFCASSPRQGQNTEAFFGQGTRLTVV.

CDR3 loop: CASSPGTGYGSGANVLTF. CDR3 bases: TGTGCCAGCTCACCGGGGACAGGGTACGGCTCTGGGGCCAACGTCCTGACTTTC. The V gene is TRBV18, the J gene TRBJ2-6; 9 bases fit TRBD1. J lost 0 bases, V lost 3 bases, and 6 bases had no gene match. The CDR3 contains 18 residues. CDR1 and CDR2 (germline): KGHSH, LQKENI.

The chain is built from TRBV19 and TRBJ1-2; the match to TRBD1 covers 9 bases. The V gene end was trimmed by 7 bases and the J gene end by 5 bases; junction bases not matched to a gene: 17. The CDR3 runs 17 residues. Germline V gene lookup returns CDR1 LNHDA and CDR2 SQIVND (reference sequence). CDR3 in amino acids: CASKEGQGGKELYGYTF. The CDR3 nucleotides are TGTGCCAGTAAGGAGGGACAGGGAGGGAAGGAGCTATATGGCTACACCTTC.

This clone has a single count. The CDR3 here is CASSLTGNTEAFF. The CDR3 DNA sequence: TGTGCCAGCAGCTTAACAGGGAACACTGAAGCTTTCTTT. The genes are TRBV11-2 and TRBJ1-1; TRBD1 is a possible D gene (5 bases). Germline CDR1 SGHAT, CDR2 FQNNGV. Trimming cost V 2 bases and J 1 base, with 5 bases left between them. The CDR3 totals 13 residues.

Concerning this clone: Sequence at one end of the junction differs from germline and may be a read error. The chain has TRBV27 and TRBJ1-2, with 7 bases identical to TRBD1. The CDR3 loop spans 13 amino acids. Germline lookup yields CDR1 MNHEY and CDR2 SMNVEV (reference sequence). The CDR3 nucleotides read TGTGCCAGCAGTTCGGGACAGTTCTATGACTACACCTTC. Protein product: CASSSGQFYDYTF.

This clone was counted a single time. CDR3 loop: CASRGKRQGSVQYEQYF. CDR3 bases: TGCGCCAGCAGGGGAAAAAGACAGGGGAGCGTCCAGTACGAGCAGTACTTC. The chain has TRBV10-1 and TRBJ2-7, with TRBD1 matching 8 bases. After removal of 6 bases from V and 4 bases from J, the junction contained 17 bases not matched to a gene. Germline loops: CDR1 WNHNN, CDR2 SYGVQD (reference sequence). This CDR3 spans 17 amino acids.

CDR3 bases: TGTGCCAGCAGTGAATATTGGACAGGAAACGGCTACACCTTC. It encodes CASSEYWTGNGYTF. This chain links TRBV25-1 with TRBJ1-2, with 7 bases matching TRBD1. The CDR3 sequence is 14 residues long. Per the germline V gene, CDR1 is MGHDK and CDR2 is SYGVNS. V lost 0 bases, J lost 8 bases, and 6 bases stayed unmatched.

This clone has just one count. This rearrangement joins TRBV19 to TRBJ1-2; 8 bases are a match to TRBD1. This CDR3 is built from 13 residues. V dropped 4 bases and J dropped 8; count of bases not matched to a gene: 6. CDR1 and CDR2 (germline): LNHDA, SQIVND (reference sequence). The CDR3 loop is CASSTRTGRGYTF. The DNA for the CDR3 is TGTGCCAGTAGTACCCGGACAGGGCGAGGCTACACCTTC.

V usage is TRBV30 and J usage is TRBJ1-5, with D possibly matching TRBD1 (5 bases). Germline V CDR1 and CDR2: GTSNPN, SVGIG (reference sequence). The V end lost 2 bases, the J end lost 5 bases, and 13 bases lay between the germline ends. This CDR3 is 14 amino acids long. The CDR3 region has the DNA TGTGCCTGGAGTACCACGACAGCGCATCAGCCCCAGCATTTT. Its translation is CAWSTTTAHQPQHF.

This chain links TRBV5-6 with TRBJ2-7, with D tentatively TRBD1 (5 bases). Germline CDR1 and CDR2: SGHDT and YYEEEE. V gave up 4 bases and J gave up 0 bases, with 23 bases separating them. The CDR3 covers 18 residues. This CDR3 is CASSSTTGKTYSSYEQYF. Here the CDR3 DNA reads TGTGCCAGCAGCAGTACTACAGGAAAAACTTATAGCTCCTACGAGCAGTACTTC. Combining the CDR3 with reference TRBV5-6 and TRBJ2-7 gives the whole variable domain DAGVTQSPTHLIKTRGQQVTLRCSPKSGHDTVSWYQQALGQGPQFIFQYYEEEERQRGNFPDRFSGHQFPNYSSELNVNALLLGDSALYLCASSSTTGKTYSSYEQYFGPGTRLTVT.

The chain combines TRBV7-8 with TRBJ1-6; perhaps TRBD1 as D (5 bases). Trimming removed 5 bases from V and 7 bases from J, with 15 bases in between. Germline CDR1 and CDR2: SGHVS and FQNEAQ. The CDR3 is made up of 15 amino acids. The CDR3: CASSPTRDSNSPLHF. The CDR3 nucleotides read TGTGCCAGCAGCCCCACCCGGGACTCCAATTCACCCCTCCACTTT.

The V and J genes are TRBV30 and TRBJ2-3; TRBD1 is a possible D gene (6 bases). CDR1 and CDR2 from the germline V gene are GTSNPN and SVGIG (reference sequence). The V gene lost 0 bases and the J gene lost 2 bases, with 12 bases spanning the gap. The CDR3 covers 15 residues. CDR3 DNA sequence: TGTGCCTGGAGTGTCACAGGGAGTGCCACAGATACGCAGTATTTT. It specifies CAWSVTGSATDTQYF.

The CDR3 protein is CASTPVPNQPQHF. As DNA, the CDR3 is TGTGCCAGCACCCCAGTCCCAAATCAGCCCCAGCATTTT. The chain has TRBV28 and TRBJ1-5; D gene uncertain. V was cut by 7 bases and J by 4 bases, with 11 bases left in between. Germline assignment: CDR1 MDHEN and CDR2 SYDVKM. The CDR3 length is 13 residues.

The chain uses TRBV12-3 or TRBV12-4 and TRBJ1-2, with D possibly being TRBD1 (6 bases). Trimming took off 4 bases at V and 4 bases at J, with 10 bases between the two ends. CDR3 length: 13 amino acids. CDR3 sequence (DNA): TGTGCCAGCAGTTCGGGGGGCGGCTATGGCTACACCTTC. Translated: CASSSGGGYGYTF.

Notes on this clone: The sample has other DNA sequences that encode this CDR3 too. This chain joins TRBV4-1 and TRBJ1-3; no firm D call. V lost 0 bases and J 0 bases, leaving 15 bases between the germline ends. In germline, CDR1 is MGHRA, CDR2 YSYEKL. CDR3 length: 18 residues. The CDR3 DNA reads as TGCGCCAGCAGCCAAGATGAACAGCCGACGCTCTCTGGAAACACCATATATTTT. Translating gives CASSQDEQPTLSGNTIYF.

This clone was detected once. This chain connects TRBV9 to TRBJ2-2, with TRBD1 matching over 9 bases. The V gene end was trimmed by 3 bases and the J gene end by 4 bases; junction bases not matched to a gene: 7. Germline V gene sequence: CDR1 SGDLS, CDR2 YYNGEE. This CDR3 is built from 16 residues. The CDR3 coding sequence is TGTGCCAGCAGCGCCACACAGGGGGCGGTCACCGGGGAGCTGTTTTTT. Protein sequence: CASSATQGAVTGELFF.

This chain connects TRBV9 to TRBJ1-1; D gene uncertain. V shed 0 bases and J shed 5 bases, with 17 bases lying between them. Germline CDR1 is SGDLS and CDR2 is YYNGEE. The length of the CDR3 is 16 residues. CDR3 sequence: CASSVVPTRGETEAFF. The CDR3 nucleotides are TGTGCCAGCAGCGTAGTCCCGACACGGGGTGAAACTGAAGCTTTCTTT.

The chain combines TRBV5-4 with TRBJ2-1; 7 positions agree with TRBD2. Germline lookup yields CDR1 SGHNT and CDR2 YYREEE (reference sequence). CDR3 length: 16 amino acids. V was pared by 1 base and J by 6 bases, with 10 bases of the junction left unmatched. Here the CDR3 reads CASSLISSGKTNEQFF. As DNA, the CDR3 is TGTGCCAGCAGCTTGATCTCAAGCGGGAAGACCAATGAGCAGTTCTTC.

This chain connects TRBV21-1 to TRBJ2-4; no check of the table's D call, TRBD1, against the DNA was made. TRBV21-1 is described as a pseudogene. CDR3 length: 14 amino acids. The CDR3 here is CASSPFTGLNIQYF. CDR3 DNA sequence: TGTGCCAGCAGCCCCTTCACAGGGCTGAACATTCAGTACTTC.

This clone was observed once. The rearrangement links TRBV7-9 to TRBJ2-3; TRBD2 agrees at 9 bases. CDR3 length: 16 residues. V lost 5 bases and J lost 2; bases outside the gene matches: 8. The germline gives CDR1 SEHNR, CDR2 FQNEAQ (reference sequence). The CDR3 reads CASSVTSGGYTDTQYF. Written as DNA, the CDR3 is TGTGCCAGCAGCGTGACTAGCGGTGGGTACACAGATACGCAGTATTTT.

The chain uses TRBV27 and TRBJ2-5; maybe TRBD2 (6 bases). Germline CDR1 MNHEY, CDR2 SMNVEV (reference sequence). This CDR3 is built from 13 residues. The germline V and J ends were trimmed by 6 bases and 4 bases, with 12 bases remaining between them. CDR3 sequence (DNA): TGTGCCAGCAGGTTCGGAGGGGTAGAGACCCAGTACTTC. Its translation is CASRFGGVETQYF.

The rearrangement links TRBV11-2 to TRBJ1-1; 7 nucleotides align to TRBD1. CDR3 length: 17 residues. J was trimmed by 3 bases and V by 1 base; bases with no gene match: 11. CDR1 and CDR2 (germline): SGHAT, FQNNGV. The CDR3 protein is CASSLARGYTQYTEAFF. The CDR3 region has the DNA TGTGCCAGCAGCTTAGCCAGGGGGTATACGCAATACACTGAAGCTTTCTTT.

The J gene is TRBJ2-5, the V gene TRBV23-1; 7 nucleotides match TRBD1. TRBV23-1 is classed as an ORF, of uncertain function. CDR3 size: 16 residues. The junction had 8 bases not matched to a gene; V was cut back by 0 bases and J by 4 bases. The CDR3 sequence is CASSQSPDRYGETQYF. The CDR3 bases are TGCGCCAGCAGTCAATCCCCGGACAGGTATGGAGAGACCCAGTACTTC.

V gene TRBV5-1 combines with J gene TRBJ1-4; D is perhaps TRBD1 (5 bases). Germline values: CDR1 SGHRS, CDR2 YFSETQ. There are 17 residues in the CDR3. V lost 4 bases, J lost 0 bases, and 16 bases lay in between. The CDR3: CASSLGPGGTTNEKLFF. DNA for the CDR3: TGCGCCAGCAGCCTTGGACCGGGGGGGACAACTAATGAAAAACTGTTTTTT.

This clone was seen only once. The CDR3 loop is CASSSILGSRTDTQYF. DNA for the CDR3: TGTGCCAGCAGTTCGATACTAGGCTCCCGCACAGATACGCAGTATTTT. This sequence joins TRBV28 and TRBJ2-3, with D perhaps matching TRBD2 (5 bases). Trimming removed 4 bases at V and 1 base at J, with 15 bases between. Germline CDR1 reads MDHEN; CDR2 reads SYDVKM. The CDR3 loop spans 16 amino acids.